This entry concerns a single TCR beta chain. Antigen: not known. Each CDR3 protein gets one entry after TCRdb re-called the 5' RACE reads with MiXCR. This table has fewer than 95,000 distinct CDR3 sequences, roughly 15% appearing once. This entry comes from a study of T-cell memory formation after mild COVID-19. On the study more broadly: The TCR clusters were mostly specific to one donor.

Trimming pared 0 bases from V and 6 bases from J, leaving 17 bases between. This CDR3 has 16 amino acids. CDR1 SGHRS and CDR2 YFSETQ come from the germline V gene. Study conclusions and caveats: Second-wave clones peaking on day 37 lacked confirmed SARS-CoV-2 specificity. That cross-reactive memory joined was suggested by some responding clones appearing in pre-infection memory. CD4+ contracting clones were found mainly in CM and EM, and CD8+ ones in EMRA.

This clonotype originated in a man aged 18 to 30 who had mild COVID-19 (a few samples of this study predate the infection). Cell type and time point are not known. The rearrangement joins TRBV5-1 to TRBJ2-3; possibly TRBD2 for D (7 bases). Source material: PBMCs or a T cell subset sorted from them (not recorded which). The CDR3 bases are TGCGCCAGCAGCTTGGAATCGCGGGGGCGATGGGATACGCAGTATTTT. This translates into CASSLESRGRWDTQYF. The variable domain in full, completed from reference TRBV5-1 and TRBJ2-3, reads KAGVTQTPRYLIKTRGQQVTLSCSPISGHRSVSWYQQTPGQGLQFLFEYFSETQRNKGNFPGRFSGRQFSNSRSEMNVSTLELGDSALYLCASSLESRGRWDTQYFGPGTRLTVL.